This T cell receptor (beta chain) is drawn from a study of blood T cell repertoires in COVID-19. Clones were sequenced by immunoSEQ multiplex PCR, and TCRdb holds only the in-frame ones, with some missing. The sample gives about 29,000 clones, 80% to 85% of which show up once; 8.5% to 10% is in the top ten. About this clone itself: Other DNA sequences in this sample translate to the same CDR3.

V shed 2 bases and J shed 4 bases, with 7 bases lying between them. This CDR3 has 12 amino acids. Germline lookup yields CDR1 SGHDT and CDR2 YYEEEE. The J gene is TRBJ2-7, the V gene TRBV5-6; a weak D match, TRBD1 (6 bases). The source is an elderly man with active COVID-19. Input material: peripheral blood. CDR3 amino acids: CASSLQGYEQYF. The CDR3 DNA sequence: TGTGCCAGCAGCTTACAGGGATACGAGCAGTACTTC.